A selection of T cell receptor beta chains follows, all from one sample in a study of OX40 agonist ivuxolimab in advanced cancers. The table came from immunoSEQ multiplex PCR; TCRdb's copy has only in-frame clones and leaves some out. Altogether about 21,000 clones are present, 70% to 90% being singletons, with the ten largest covering roughly 17%. The sample in question was CD4+ or CD8+ T cells sorted from blood, obtained in a trial of the OX40 agonist ivuxolimab. Source of these receptors: an adult with an advanced solid tumor such as melanoma, head and neck, liver or kidney cancer. The CDR3 runs from the conserved cysteine through the conserved F or W. D genes are given only for firm matches. For some rows the clone size is stated as once, few or many, or as a class when expanded; others skip it.

clone size	D gene	V gene	J gene	CDR3 protein	CDR3 DNA
NA	NA	TRBV7-7	TRBJ2-1	CASSSPGTYPNEQFF	TGTGCTAGCAGCTCTCCCGGGACTTACCCCAATGAGCAGTTCTTC
NA	TRBD2	TRBV10-3	TRBJ2-1	CAISESRASGGRSSYNEQFF	TGTGCCATCAGTGAGTCGAGGGCTAGCGGGGGCCGAAGCTCCTACAATGAGCAGTTCTTC
NA	NA	TRBV2	TRBJ1-4	CASVRHRSANEKLFF	TGTGCCAGCGTACGGCACAGATCAGCAAATGAAAAACTGTTTTTT
NA	NA	TRBV7-9	TRBJ2-7	CASSTSDSYEQYF	TGTGCCAGCAGCACCTCGGACAGCTACGAGCAGTACTTC
NA	NA	TRBV6-5	TRBJ1-2	CASSLGQFGYGYTF	TGTGCCAGCAGCTTAGGACAGTTTGGCTATGGCTACACCTTC
NA	NA	TRBV7-9	TRBJ1-1	CASSLESGQSPRGLEAFF	TGTGCCAGCAGCTTAGAGAGTGGGCAGTCCCCAAGAGGACTTGAAGCTTTCTTT
NA	TRBD1	TRBV4-2	TRBJ1-4	CASRLQGSGEKLFF	TGTGCCAGCAGACTACAGGGGTCTGGGGAAAAACTGTTTTTT
NA	NA	TRBV25-1	TRBJ1-2	CASSEWTGGYTF	TGTGCCAGCAGTGAATGGACTGGGGGCTACACCTTC
NA	NA	TRBV9	TRBJ2-7	CASSEGVEQYF	TGTGCCAGCAGCGAGGGGGTCGAGCAGTACTTC
NA	NA	TRBV7-9	TRBJ1-3	CASSLSSWITGNTIYF	TGTGCCAGCAGCTTAAGCAGCTGGATTACTGGAAACACCATATATTTT
few	NA	TRBV4-1	TRBJ2-7	CASSQESTGILYEQYF	TGCGCCAGCAGCCAAGAAAGCACAGGGATCTTGTACGAGCAGTACTTC
NA	TRBD2	TRBV6-5	TRBJ2-7	CASSYSTSGGYEQYF	TGTGCCAGCAGTTACTCGACTAGCGGGGGGTACGAGCAGTACTTC
NA	NA	TRBV5-6	TRBJ2-7	CASSPPATDYEQYF	TGTGCCAGCAGCCCACCCGCGACGGACTACGAGCAGTACTTC
NA	NA	TRBV29-1	TRBJ2-1	CSVEDIVQGINEQFF	TGCAGCGTTGAAGATATCGTTCAGGGGATTAATGAGCAGTTCTTC
NA	NA	TRBV28	TRBJ2-6	CASSLAGISGANVLTF	TGTGCCAGCAGTCTCGCAGGGATCTCTGGGGCCAACGTCCTGACTTTC
medium-sized	NA	TRBV30	TRBJ2-5	CAGLETQYF	TGTGCCGGGTTGGAGACCCAGTACTTC
NA	NA	TRBV27	TRBJ1-5	CASSYSNQPQHF	TGTGCCAGCAGTTACTCTAATCAGCCCCAGCATTTT
NA	TRBD1	TRBV6-6	TRBJ1-1	CASTGDSLTEAFF	TGTGCCAGCACCGGGGACAGCCTCACTGAAGCTTTCTTT
NA	TRBD1	TRBV5-1	TRBJ1-4	CASSSWTGLGEKLFF	TGCGCCAGCAGCTCCTGGACAGGGCTGGGTGAAAAACTGTTTTTT
few	TRBD2	TRBV19	TRBJ2-5	CASSPNSGVDQETQYF	TGTGCCAGTAGTCCCAATAGCGGGGTTGACCAAGAGACCCAGTACTTC
NA	TRBD2	TRBV14	TRBJ2-5	CASSLEARLAGEETQYF	TGTGCCAGCAGCCTAGAGGCTCGACTAGCGGGGGAAGAGACCCAGTACTTC
NA	NA	TRBV19	TRBJ1-2	CASSSHGYTF	TGTGCCAGTAGTTCTCATGGCTACACCTTC
NA	TRBD1	TRBV4-1	TRBJ2-7	CASSQGTGDYEQYF	TGCGCCAGCAGCCAAGGGACAGGGGACTACGAGCAGTACTTC
NA	NA	TRBV4-3	TRBJ1-2	CASSQSRTGYGYTF	TGCGCCAGCAGCCAAAGCCGAACGGGCTATGGCTACACCTTC
NA	TRBD1	TRBV13	TRBJ2-7	CASSPAGTGGSYEQYF	TGTGCCAGCAGCCCCGCCGGGACAGGGGGCTCGTACGAGCAGTACTTC
NA	NA	TRBV29-1	TRBJ1-4	CSVSPRLPDEKLFF	TGCAGCGTTTCCCCCCGGTTGCCGGATGAAAAACTGTTTTTT
NA	NA	TRBV4-1	TRBJ2-2	CASSHDGRSGELFF	TGCGCCAGCAGCCATGACGGACGGTCCGGGGAGCTGTTTTTT
NA	NA	TRBV7-2	TRBJ2-3	CASRTGGGTDTQYF	TGTGCCAGCAGAACAGGGGGGGGGACAGATACGCAGTATTTT
NA	NA	TRBV15	TRBJ1-2	CATSRARGNGYTF	TGTGCCACCAGCAGAGCCAGGGGCAACGGCTACACCTTC
NA	NA	TRBV19	TRBJ1-2	CASSVISSNYGYTF	TGTGCCAGTAGTGTTATCTCCTCTAACTATGGCTACACCTTC
NA	NA	TRBV12-1	TRBJ2-5	CASSYDDRTYQETQYF	TGTGCCAGCAGCTACGACGACAGGACGTACCAAGAGACCCAGTACTTC
NA	NA	TRBV4-1	TRBJ1-2	CASSYPEVSNYGYTF	TGCGCCAGCAGCTACCCCGAGGTTTCCAACTATGGCTACACCTTC
NA	NA	TRBV19	TRBJ2-7	CASSLDSSYEQYF	TGTGCCAGTAGTCTAGATAGCTCCTACGAGCAGTACTTC
NA	NA	TRBV6-1	TRBJ1-6	CASSEEGRTYSPLHF	TGTGCCAGCAGTGAAGAAGGACGGACCTATTCACCCCTCCACTTT
NA	NA	TRBV29-1	TRBJ1-2	CSVEDQENYGYTF	TGCAGCGTTGAAGACCAGGAGAACTATGGCTACACCTTC
NA	NA	TRBV13	TRBJ1-6	CASRHNKAGFNSPLHF	TGTGCCAGCAGACATAACAAAGCAGGTTTCAATTCACCCCTCCACTTT
NA	NA	TRBV19	TRBJ1-4	CASSIGAGGNEKLFF	TGTGCCAGTAGTATAGGAGCGGGGGGTAATGAAAAACTGTTTTTT
NA	NA	TRBV11-2	TRBJ1-5	CASSLGRPGVNQPQHF	TGTGCCAGCAGCTTAGGGCGACCAGGGGTCAATCAGCCCCAGCATTTT
NA	TRBD1	TRBV2	TRBJ1-2	CASSPGGRGNDYGYTF	TGTGCCAGCAGTCCGGGGGGCAGGGGGAATGACTATGGCTACACCTTC
NA	NA	TRBV6-4	TRBJ2-3	CASSESGSTDTQYF	TGTGCCAGCAGTGAGTCCGGGAGCACAGATACGCAGTATTTT
NA	TRBD1	TRBV19	TRBJ1-5	CASSISQGGQPQHF	TGTGCCAGTAGTATAAGTCAGGGGGGTCAGCCCCAGCATTTT
NA	NA	TRBV7-8	TRBJ1-5	CASSSVIPSNSNQPQHF	TGTGCCAGCAGCTCCGTTATCCCTTCAAATAGCAATCAGCCCCAGCATTTT
once	NA	TRBV10-3	TRBJ1-2	CAIGAANYGYTF	TGTGCCATCGGGGCGGCTAACTATGGCTACACCTTC
NA	NA	TRBV7-2	TRBJ2-2	CASRLRTGAWDTGELFF	TGTGCCAGCAGATTAAGGACGGGGGCATGGGACACCGGGGAGCTGTTTTTT
NA	NA	TRBV4-2	TRBJ1-4	CASSPGEVDEKLFF	TGTGCCAGCAGCCCAGGGGAGGTGGATGAAAAACTGTTTTTT
NA	NA	TRBV7-9	TRBJ2-7	CASSLDLGGPSKYEQYF	TGTGCCAGCAGCTTAGATTTGGGGGGGCCGTCGAAGTACGAGCAGTACTTC
NA	NA	TRBV4-1	TRBJ2-5	CASSQVQGLAQETQYF	TGCGCCAGCAGCCAAGTACAAGGTCTAGCACAAGAGACCCAGTACTTC
once	NA	TRBV27	TRBJ1-5	CASSIHHSNQPQHF	TGTGCCAGCAGTATCCACCATAGCAATCAGCCCCAGCATTTT
NA	TRBD1	TRBV18	TRBJ1-2	CASSPNDRGLWYGYTF	TGTGCCAGCTCACCGAACGACAGGGGGCTGTGGTATGGCTACACCTTC
NA	TRBD2	TRBV7-2	TRBJ2-7	CASSSSSGGAREQYF	TGTGCCAGCAGCTCCTCTAGCGGGGGGGCGAGGGAGCAGTACTTC
NA	NA	TRBV9	TRBJ1-1	CASSVDKGSSEAFF	TGTGCCAGCAGCGTAGATAAAGGGTCTTCCGAAGCTTTCTTT
NA	NA	TRBV13	TRBJ1-6	CASSPLGDNSPLHF	TGTGCCAGCAGCCCCCTGGGGGATAATTCACCCCTCCACTTT
NA	NA	TRBV7-8	TRBJ2-3	CASSTYLSRDGASTDTQYF	TGTGCCAGCAGCACCTACCTGTCTCGGGACGGAGCTAGCACAGATACGCAGTATTTT